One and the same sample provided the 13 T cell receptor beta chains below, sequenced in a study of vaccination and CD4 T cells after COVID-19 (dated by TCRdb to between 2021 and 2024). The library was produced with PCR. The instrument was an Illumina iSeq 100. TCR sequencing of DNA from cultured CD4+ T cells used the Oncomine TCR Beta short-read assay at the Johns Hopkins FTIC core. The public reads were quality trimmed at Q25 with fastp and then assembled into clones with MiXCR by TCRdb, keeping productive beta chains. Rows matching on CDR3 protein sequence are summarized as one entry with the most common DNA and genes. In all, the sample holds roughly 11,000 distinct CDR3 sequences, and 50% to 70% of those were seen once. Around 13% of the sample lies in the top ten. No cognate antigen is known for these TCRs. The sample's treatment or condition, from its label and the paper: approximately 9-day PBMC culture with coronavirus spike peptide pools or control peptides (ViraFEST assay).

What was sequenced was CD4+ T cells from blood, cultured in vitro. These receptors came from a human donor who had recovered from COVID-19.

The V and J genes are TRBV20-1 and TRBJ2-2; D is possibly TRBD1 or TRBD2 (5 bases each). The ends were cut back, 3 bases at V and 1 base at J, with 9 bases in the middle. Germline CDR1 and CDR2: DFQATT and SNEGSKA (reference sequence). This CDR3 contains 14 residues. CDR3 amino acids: CSASGDVNTGELFF. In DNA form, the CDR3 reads TGCAGTGCTAGTGGGGACGTGAACACCGGGGAGCTGTTTTTT.

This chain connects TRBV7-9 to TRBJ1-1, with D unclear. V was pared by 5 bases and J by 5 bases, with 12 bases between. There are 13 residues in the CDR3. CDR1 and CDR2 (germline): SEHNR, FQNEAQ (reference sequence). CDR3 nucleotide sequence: TGTGCCAGCAGCCCCAGTGCCGTGACTGAAGCTTTCTTT. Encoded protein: CASSPSAVTEAFF. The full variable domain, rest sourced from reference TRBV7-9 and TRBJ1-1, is DTGVSQNPRHKITKRGQNVTFRCDPISEHNRLYWYRQTLGQGPEFLTYFQNEAQLEKSRLLSDRFSAERPKGSFSTLEIQRTEQGDSAMYLCASSPSAVTEAFFGQGTRLTVV.

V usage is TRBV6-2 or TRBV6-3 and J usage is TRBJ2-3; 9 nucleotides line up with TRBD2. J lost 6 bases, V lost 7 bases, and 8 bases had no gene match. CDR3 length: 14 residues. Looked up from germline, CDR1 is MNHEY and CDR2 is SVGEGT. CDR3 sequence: CASNRGRAGDTQYF. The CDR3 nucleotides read TGTGCCAGCAATCGCGGGAGGGCCGGGGATACGCAGTATTTT.

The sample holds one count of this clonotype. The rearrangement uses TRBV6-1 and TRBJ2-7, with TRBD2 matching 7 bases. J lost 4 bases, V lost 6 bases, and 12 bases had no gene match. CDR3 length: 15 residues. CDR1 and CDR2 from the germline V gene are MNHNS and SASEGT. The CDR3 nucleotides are TGTGCCAGCAGCTCCCCCCGCGGGGGTGGGTACGAGCAGTACTTC. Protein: CASSSPRGGGYEQYF.

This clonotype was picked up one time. The CDR3 is CASSQEGPGSPSYEQYF. The CDR3 nucleotides are TGTGCCAGCAGCCAAGAAGGACCCGGGAGCCCCTCCTACGAGCAGTACTTC. This chain links TRBV4-2 with TRBJ2-7, with TRBD2 as a possible D gene (6 bases). The CDR3 loop spans 17 amino acids. Germline V gives CDR1 LGHNA, CDR2 YNFKEQ. V was pared by 0 bases and J by 0 bases, with 15 bases between.

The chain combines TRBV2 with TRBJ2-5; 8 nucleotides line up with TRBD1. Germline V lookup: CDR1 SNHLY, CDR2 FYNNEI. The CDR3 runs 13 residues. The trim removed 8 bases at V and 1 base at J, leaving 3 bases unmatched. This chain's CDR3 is CASGGTGQETQYF. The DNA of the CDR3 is TGTGCCAGCGGGGGGACAGGCCAAGAGACCCAGTACTTC.

The CDR3 DNA is TGTGCCACCAGTGATTACCAAGAGACCCAGTACTTC. Translated: CATSDYQETQYF. The chain uses TRBV24-1 and TRBJ2-5; D is ambiguous. Trimming removed 2 bases from V and 0 bases from J, with 0 bases in between. This CDR3 has 12 amino acids. Germline V gives CDR1 KGHDR, CDR2 SFDVKD.

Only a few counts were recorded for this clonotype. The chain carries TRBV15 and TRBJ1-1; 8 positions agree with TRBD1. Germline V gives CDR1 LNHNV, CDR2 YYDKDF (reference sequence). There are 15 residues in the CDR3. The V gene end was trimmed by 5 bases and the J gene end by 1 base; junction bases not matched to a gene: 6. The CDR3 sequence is CATSSPDRGNTEAFF. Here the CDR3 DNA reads TGTGCCACCAGCTCCCCAGACAGGGGGAACACTGAAGCTTTCTTT.

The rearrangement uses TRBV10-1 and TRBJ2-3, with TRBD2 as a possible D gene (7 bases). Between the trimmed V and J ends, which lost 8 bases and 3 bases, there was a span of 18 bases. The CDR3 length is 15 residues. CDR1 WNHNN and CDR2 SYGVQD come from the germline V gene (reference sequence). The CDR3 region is CASSTPGEGTDTQYF. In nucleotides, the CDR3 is TGCGCCAGCTCAACCCCAGGGGAGGGAACAGATACGCAGTATTTT.

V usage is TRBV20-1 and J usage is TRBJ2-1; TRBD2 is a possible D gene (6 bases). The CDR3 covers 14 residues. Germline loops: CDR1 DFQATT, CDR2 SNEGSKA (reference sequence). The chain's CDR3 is CSVDRTNTNNEQFF. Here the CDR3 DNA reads TGCAGCGTTGATAGGACTAATACAAACAATGAGCAGTTCTTC.

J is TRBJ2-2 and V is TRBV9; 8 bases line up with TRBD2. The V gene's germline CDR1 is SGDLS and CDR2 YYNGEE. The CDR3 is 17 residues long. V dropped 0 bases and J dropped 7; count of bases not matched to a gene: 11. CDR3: CASSVARQRESGGELFF. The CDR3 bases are TGTGCCAGCAGCGTAGCTCGCCAGCGGGAGAGCGGCGGGGAGCTGTTTTTT.

CDR3 in DNA: TGTGCCAGCAGTGGCGGGGGGTATGGCTACACCTTC. Translating it yields CASSGGGYGYTF. The chain is built from TRBV25-1 and TRBJ1-2; perhaps TRBD1 as D (5 bases). CDR1 and CDR2 from the germline V gene are MGHDK and SYGVNS. The CDR3 length is 12 residues. With 4 bases removed from V and 5 bases from J, the gap between germline ends came to 8 bases.

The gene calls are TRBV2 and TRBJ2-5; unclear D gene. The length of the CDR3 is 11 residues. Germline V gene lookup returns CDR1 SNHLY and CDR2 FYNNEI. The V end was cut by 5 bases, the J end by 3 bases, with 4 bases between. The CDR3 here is CASSPKETQYF. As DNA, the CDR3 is TGTGCCAGCAGTCCCAAAGAGACCCAGTACTTC.